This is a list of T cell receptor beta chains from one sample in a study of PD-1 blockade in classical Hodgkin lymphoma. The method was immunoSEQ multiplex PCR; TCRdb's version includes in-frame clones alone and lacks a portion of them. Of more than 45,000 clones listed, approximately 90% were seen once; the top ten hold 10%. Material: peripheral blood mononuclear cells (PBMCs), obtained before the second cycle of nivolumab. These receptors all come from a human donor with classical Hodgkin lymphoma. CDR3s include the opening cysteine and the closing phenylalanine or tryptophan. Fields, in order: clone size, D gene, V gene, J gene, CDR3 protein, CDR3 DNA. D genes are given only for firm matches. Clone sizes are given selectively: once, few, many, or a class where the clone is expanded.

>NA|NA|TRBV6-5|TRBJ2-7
CASSYSTSTYEQYF
TGTGCCAGCAGTTACTCTACGTCCACCTACGAGCAGTACTTC
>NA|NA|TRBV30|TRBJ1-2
CAWSGDRGADSYGYTF
TGTGCCTGGAGTGGGGATCGGGGGGCGGATAGCTATGGCTACACCTTC
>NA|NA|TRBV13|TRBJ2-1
CASSFNNEQFF
TGTGCCAGCAGCTTCAACAATGAGCAGTTCTTC
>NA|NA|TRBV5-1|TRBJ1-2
CASKGQDTYGYTF
TGCGCCAGCAAGGGGCAAGATACGTATGGCTACACCTTC
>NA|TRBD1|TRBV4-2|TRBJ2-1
CASSQVEGAANEQFF
TGTGCCAGCAGCCAAGTAGAGGGGGCGGCTAATGAGCAGTTCTTC
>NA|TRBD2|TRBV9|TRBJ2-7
CASSESGRGDEQYF
TGTGCCAGCAGCGAAAGCGGGAGAGGTGACGAGCAGTACTTC
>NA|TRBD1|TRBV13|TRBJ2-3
CASSLDGQGTDTQYF
TGTGCCAGCAGCTTAGATGGACAGGGCACAGATACGCAGTATTTT
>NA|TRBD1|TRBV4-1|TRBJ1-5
CASSPDFTGTGGQPQHF
TGCGCCAGCAGCCCAGATTTTACCGGGACAGGGGGGCAGCCCCAGCATTTT
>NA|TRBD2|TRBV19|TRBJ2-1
CASSFALAGYEQFF
TGTGCCAGTAGCTTCGCCCTAGCGGGATATGAGCAGTTCTTC
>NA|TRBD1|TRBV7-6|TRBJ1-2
CASSFAGGYGYTF
TGTGCCAGCAGCTTTGCAGGGGGCTATGGCTACACCTTC
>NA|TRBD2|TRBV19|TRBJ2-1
CASRPFLNGLAVNNEQFF
TGTGCCAGTAGACCATTCCTGAACGGACTAGCGGTGAACAATGAGCAGTTCTTC
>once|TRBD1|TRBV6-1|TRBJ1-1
CASTRTGADTEAFF
TGTGCCAGCACTCGGACAGGGGCGGATACTGAAGCTTTCTTT
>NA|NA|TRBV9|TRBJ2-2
CASSPYTPGTGELFF
TGTGCCAGCAGCCCCTATACGCCCGGCACCGGGGAGCTGTTTTTT
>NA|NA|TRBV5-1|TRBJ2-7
CASSPFPETRGEQYF
TGCGCCAGCAGCCCCTTTCCCGAAACGAGAGGGGAGCAGTACTTC
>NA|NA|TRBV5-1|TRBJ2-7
CASSLTMTDSSYEQYF
TGCGCCAGCAGCCTTACAATGACAGACTCTTCCTACGAGCAGTACTTC